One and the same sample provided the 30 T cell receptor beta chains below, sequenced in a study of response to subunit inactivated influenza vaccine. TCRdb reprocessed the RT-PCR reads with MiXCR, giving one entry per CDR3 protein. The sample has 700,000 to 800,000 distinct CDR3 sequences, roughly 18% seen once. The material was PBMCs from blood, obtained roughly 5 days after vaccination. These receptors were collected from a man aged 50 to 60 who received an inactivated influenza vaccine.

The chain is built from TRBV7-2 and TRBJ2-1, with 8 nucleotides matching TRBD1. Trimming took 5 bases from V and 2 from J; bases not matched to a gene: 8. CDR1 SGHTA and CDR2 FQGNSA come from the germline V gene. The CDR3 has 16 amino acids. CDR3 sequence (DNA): TGTGCCAGCAGCCTAAGGACAGGGACCCCCTACAATGAGCAGTTCTTC. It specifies CASSLRTGTPYNEQFF.

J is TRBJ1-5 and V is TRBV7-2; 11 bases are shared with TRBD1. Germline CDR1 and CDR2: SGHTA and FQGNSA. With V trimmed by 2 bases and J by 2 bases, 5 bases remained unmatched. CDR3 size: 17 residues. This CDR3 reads CASSLSPGQGGNQPQHF. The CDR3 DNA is TGTGCCAGCAGCTTATCCCCGGGACAGGGGGGCAATCAGCCCCAGCATTTT. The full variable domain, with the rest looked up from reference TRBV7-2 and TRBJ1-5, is GAGVSQSPSNKVTEKGKDVELRCDPISGHTALYWYRQSLGQGLEFLIYFQGNSAPDKSGLPSDRFSAERTGGSVSTLTIQRTQQEDSAVYLCASSLSPGQGGNQPQHFGDGTRLSIL.

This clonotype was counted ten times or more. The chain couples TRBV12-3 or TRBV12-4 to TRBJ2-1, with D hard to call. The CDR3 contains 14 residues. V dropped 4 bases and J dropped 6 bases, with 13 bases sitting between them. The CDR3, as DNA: TGTGCCAGCAGTTCGGCTACAGAGGCCAATGAGCAGTTCTTC. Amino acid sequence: CASSSATEANEQFF.

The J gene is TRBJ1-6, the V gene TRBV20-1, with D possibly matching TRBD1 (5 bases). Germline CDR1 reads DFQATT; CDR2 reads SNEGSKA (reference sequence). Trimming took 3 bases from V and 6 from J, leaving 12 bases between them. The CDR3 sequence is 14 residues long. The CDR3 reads CSASERTTNSPLHF. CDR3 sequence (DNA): TGCAGTGCTAGTGAACGGACAACTAATTCACCCCTCCACTTT.

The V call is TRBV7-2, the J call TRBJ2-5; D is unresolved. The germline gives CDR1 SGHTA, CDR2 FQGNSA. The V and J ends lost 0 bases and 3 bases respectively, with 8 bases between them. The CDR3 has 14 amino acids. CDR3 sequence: CASSLARLKETQYF. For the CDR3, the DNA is TGTGCCAGCAGCTTAGCGCGATTAAAAGAGACCCAGTACTTC.

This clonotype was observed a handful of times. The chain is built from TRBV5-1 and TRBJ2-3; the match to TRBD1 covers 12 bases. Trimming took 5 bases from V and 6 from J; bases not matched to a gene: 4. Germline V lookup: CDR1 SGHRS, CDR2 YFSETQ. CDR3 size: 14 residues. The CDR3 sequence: CASSPGTGGDTQYF. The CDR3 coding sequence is TGCGCCAGCAGTCCCGGGACAGGGGGCGATACGCAGTATTTT.

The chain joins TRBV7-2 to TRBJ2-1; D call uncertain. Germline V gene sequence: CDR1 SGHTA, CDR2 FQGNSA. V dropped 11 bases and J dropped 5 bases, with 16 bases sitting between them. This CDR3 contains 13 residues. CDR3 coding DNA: TGTGCCGTGGACCGTGGGTTGCACAATGAGCAGTTCTTC. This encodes CAVDRGLHNEQFF.

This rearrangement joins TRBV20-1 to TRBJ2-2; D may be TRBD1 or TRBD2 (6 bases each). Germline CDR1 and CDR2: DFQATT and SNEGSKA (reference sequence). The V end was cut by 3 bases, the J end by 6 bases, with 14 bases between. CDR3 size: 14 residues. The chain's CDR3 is CSASRGLGPGELFF. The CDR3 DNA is TGCAGTGCTAGTCGGGGGCTGGGTCCCGGGGAGCTGTTTTTT.

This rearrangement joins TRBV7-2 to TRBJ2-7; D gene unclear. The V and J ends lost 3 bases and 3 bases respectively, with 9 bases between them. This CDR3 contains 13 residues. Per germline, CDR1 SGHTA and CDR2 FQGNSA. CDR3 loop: CASSFLTNYEQYF. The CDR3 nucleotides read TGTGCCAGCAGCTTCCTTACCAACTACGAGCAGTACTTC.

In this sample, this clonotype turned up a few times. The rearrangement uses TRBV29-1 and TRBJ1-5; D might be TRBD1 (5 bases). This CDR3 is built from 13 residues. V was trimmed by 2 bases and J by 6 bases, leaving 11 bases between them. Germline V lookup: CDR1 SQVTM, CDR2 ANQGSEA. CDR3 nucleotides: TGCAGCGTTGAAAAGGGACGGGGTCAGCCCCAGCATTTT. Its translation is CSVEKGRGQPQHF.

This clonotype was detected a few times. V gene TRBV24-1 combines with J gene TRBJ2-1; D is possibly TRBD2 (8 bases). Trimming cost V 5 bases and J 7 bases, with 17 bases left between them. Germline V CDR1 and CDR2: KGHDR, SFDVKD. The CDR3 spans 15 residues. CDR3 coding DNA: TGTGCCACCAGTGGTAGGGACAGACTAGCGAATGAGCAGTTCTTC. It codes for CATSGRDRLANEQFF.

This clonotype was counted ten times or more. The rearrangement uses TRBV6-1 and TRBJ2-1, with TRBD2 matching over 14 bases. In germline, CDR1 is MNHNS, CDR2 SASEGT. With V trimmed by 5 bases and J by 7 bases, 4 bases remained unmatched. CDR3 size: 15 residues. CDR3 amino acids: CASSPWTSGRNEQFF. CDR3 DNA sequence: TGTGCCAGCAGTCCTTGGACTAGCGGGAGGAATGAGCAGTTCTTC.

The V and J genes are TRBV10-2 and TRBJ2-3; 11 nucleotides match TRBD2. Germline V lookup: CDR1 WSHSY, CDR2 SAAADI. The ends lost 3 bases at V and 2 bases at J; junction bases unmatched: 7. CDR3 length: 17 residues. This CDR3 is CASSDQRLAGYTDTQYF. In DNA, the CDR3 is TGCGCCAGCAGTGACCAAAGACTAGCGGGGTACACAGATACGCAGTATTTT.

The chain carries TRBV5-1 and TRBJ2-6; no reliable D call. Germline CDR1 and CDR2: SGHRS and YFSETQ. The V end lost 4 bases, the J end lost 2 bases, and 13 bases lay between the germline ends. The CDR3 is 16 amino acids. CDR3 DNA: TGCGCCAGCAGCCTATCGCTCAACCCTGGGGCCAACGTCCTGACTTTC. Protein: CASSLSLNPGANVLTF.

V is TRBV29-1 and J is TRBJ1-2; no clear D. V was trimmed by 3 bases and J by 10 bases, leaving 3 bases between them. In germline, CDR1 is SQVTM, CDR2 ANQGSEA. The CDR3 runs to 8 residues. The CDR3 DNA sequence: TGCAGCGTTGAGTCCTACACCTTC. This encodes CSVESYTF. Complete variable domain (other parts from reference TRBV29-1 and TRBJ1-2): SAVISQKPSRDICQRGTSLTIQCQVDSQVTMMFWYRQQPGQSLTLIATANQGSEATYESGFVIDKFPISRPNLTFSTLTVSNMSPEDSSIYLCSVESYTFGSGTRLTVV.

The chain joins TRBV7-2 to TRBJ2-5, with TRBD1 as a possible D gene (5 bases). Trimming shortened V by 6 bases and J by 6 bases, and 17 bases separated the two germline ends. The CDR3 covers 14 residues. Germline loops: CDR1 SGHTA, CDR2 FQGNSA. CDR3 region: CASRPVAGSKTQYF. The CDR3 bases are TGTGCCAGCAGACCAGTGGCAGGGTCTAAGACCCAGTACTTC.

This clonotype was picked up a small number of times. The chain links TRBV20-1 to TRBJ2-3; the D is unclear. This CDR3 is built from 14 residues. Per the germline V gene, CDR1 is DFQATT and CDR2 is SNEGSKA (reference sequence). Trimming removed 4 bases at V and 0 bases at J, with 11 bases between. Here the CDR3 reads CSATHLYSTDTQYF. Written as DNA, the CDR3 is TGCAGTGCTACCCACTTGTATAGCACAGATACGCAGTATTTT.

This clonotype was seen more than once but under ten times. The CDR3 DNA reads as TGCAGTGCTCCCCGAGGGGCCAGGGAACCTAACTATGGCTACACCTTC. This codes for CSAPRGAREPNYGYTF. The chain is built from TRBV20-1 and TRBJ1-2, with D tentatively TRBD1 (5 bases). The CDR3 is 16 residues long. Germline V gives CDR1 DFQATT, CDR2 SNEGSKA (reference sequence). Between the trimmed V and J ends, which lost 5 bases and 0 bases, there was a span of 19 bases.

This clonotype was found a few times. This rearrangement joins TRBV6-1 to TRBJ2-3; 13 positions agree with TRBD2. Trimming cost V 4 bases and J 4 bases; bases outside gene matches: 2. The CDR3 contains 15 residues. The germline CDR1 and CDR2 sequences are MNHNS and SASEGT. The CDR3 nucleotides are TGTGCCAGCAGTGCGACTAGCGGGGGGCCAGATACGCAGTATTTT. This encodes CASSATSGGPDTQYF.

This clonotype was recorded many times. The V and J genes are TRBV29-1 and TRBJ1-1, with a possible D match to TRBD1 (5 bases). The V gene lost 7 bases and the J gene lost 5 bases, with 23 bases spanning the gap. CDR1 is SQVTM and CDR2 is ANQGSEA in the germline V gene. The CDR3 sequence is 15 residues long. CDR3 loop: CSGGAPGRVVTEAFF. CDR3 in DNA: TGCAGCGGTGGGGCCCCCGGGCGAGTGGTGACTGAAGCTTTCTTT.

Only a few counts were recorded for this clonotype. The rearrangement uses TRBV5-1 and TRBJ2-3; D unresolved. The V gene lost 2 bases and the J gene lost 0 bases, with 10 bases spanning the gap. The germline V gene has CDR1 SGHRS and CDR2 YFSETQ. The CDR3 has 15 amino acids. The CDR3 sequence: CASSFVLSSTDTQYF. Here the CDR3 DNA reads TGCGCCAGCAGCTTTGTCTTGTCTAGCACAGATACGCAGTATTTT.

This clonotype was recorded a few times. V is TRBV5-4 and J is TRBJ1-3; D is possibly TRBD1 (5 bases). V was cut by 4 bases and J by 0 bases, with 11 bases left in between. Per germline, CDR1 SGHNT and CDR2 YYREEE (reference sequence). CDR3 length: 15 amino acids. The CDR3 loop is CASSINGGSGNTIYF. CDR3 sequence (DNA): TGTGCCAGCAGCATCAACGGGGGCTCTGGAAACACCATATATTTT.

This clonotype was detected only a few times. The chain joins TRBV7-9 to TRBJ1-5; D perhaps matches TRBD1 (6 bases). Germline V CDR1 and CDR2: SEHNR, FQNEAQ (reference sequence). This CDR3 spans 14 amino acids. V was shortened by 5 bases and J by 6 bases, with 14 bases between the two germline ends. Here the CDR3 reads CASSAGVLFQPQHF. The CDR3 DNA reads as TGTGCCAGCAGCGCAGGGGTTCTCTTTCAGCCCCAGCATTTT.

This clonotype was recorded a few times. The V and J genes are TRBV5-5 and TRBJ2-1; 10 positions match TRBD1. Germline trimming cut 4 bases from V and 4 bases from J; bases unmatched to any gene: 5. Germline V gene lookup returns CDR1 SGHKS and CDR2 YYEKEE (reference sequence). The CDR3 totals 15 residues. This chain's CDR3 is CASSRQGAVYNEQFF. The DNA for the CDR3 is TGTGCCAGCAGCCGACAGGGGGCTGTATACAATGAGCAGTTCTTC.

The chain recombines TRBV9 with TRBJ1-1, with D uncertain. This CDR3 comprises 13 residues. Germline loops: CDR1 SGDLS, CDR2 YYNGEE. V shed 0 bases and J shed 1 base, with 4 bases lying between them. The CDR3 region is CASSVDRNTEAFF. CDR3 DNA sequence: TGTGCCAGCAGCGTAGACAGGAACACTGAAGCTTTCTTT.

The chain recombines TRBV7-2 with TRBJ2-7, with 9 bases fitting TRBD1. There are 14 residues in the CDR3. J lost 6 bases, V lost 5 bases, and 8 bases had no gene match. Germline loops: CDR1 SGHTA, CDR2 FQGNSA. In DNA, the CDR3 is TGTGCCAGCAGCGCGCACAGGGGGCAAGGCGAGCAGTACTTC. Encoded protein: CASSAHRGQGEQYF.

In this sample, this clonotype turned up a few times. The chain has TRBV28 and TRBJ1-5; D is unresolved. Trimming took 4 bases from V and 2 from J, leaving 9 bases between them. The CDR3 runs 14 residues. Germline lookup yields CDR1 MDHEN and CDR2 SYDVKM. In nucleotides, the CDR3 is TGTGCCAGCAGTTGGATGGAGGGCAATCAGCCCCAGCATTTT. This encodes CASSWMEGNQPQHF.

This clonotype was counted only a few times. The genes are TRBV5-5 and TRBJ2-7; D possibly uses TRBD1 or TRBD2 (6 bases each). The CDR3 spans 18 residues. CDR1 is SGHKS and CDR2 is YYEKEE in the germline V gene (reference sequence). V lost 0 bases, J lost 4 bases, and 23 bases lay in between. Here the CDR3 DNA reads TGTGCCAGCAGCTTGGGGGGGGCAGGTCTTGACTTTTTATACGAGCAGTACTTC. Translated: CASSLGGAGLDFLYEQYF.

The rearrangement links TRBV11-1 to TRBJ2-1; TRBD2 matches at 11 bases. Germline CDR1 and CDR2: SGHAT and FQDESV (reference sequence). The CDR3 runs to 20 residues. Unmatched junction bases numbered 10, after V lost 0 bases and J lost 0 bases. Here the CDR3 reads CASSLARLAGGLSSYNEQFF. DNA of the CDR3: TGTGCCAGCAGCTTAGCGCGTCTAGCGGGAGGCCTTAGCTCCTACAATGAGCAGTTCTTC.

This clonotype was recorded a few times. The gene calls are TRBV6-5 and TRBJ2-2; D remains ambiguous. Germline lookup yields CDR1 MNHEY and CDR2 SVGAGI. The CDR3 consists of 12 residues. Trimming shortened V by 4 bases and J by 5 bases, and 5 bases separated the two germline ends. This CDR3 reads CASSWGTGELFF. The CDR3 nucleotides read TGTGCCAGCAGTTGGGGTACCGGGGAGCTGTTTTTT.